This T cell receptor (beta chain) was identified in a study of shared clonotypes between healthy human individuals. Study-wide background: Three plates each covered CD4 naive and memory; CD8 naive two, CD8 memory one.

Method: immunoSEQ multiplex PCR; TCRdb's copy keeps in-frame clones and lacks some. The sample shows 100,000 to 120,000 clones, over 65% of them seen only once. Findings of the study overall: Naive CD4 clonotypes were shared across several donors at about 5%. The expectation was that sequencing depth would affect clonotype sharing among donors.

Regarding this clone: Its matching antigen is unknown.

CDR3 length: 16 residues. CDR1 is SGHAT and CDR2 is FQNNGV in the germline V gene. V lost 1 base to trimming and J lost 0 bases, with 13 bases between them. The chain recombines TRBV11-2 with TRBJ2-7, with a possible D match to TRBD1 (6 bases). The source is a woman aged 30 to 39 in good health. Sequencing input: memory CD8+ T cells sorted from blood. The subset is: CD45RO+ cells pooled with CCR7-negative TemRA cells. The CDR3 DNA sequence: TGTGCCAGCAGCTTAGTGGGGGCAACCCCCTCCTACGAGCAGTACTTC. Its translation is CASSLVGATPSYEQYF.